This TCR beta chain was observed in a study of T cell repertoires in cytomegalovirus infection. Turning to the study itself: Use of recently identified HLA-C-restricted and well-studied HLA-B-restricted CMV epitopes was part of the study. Matching HLA type and CMV infection were both indicated by public TCR beta signatures.

General observations from the study: CMV-specific TCR beta clonotypes restricted by HLA-C dominated the ex vivo response.

TCRdb re-derived calls from the reads in MiXCR, one entry per CDR3 protein. The sample contains about 330,000 distinct CDR3 sequences, roughly 34% of which appear only once. There are a few counts of this clonotype. Antigen unknown. The CDR3 extends over 15 amino acids. CDR1 and CDR2 from the germline V gene are SGHTA and FQGTGA. Trimming took 5 bases from V and 5 from J; bases not matched to a gene: 10. The sequenced sample was cultured PBMCs, obtained from culture after CMV antigen stimulation. The V call is TRBV7-3, the J call TRBJ2-3; 7 bases align to TRBD2. This receptor was taken from a human donor in good health (CMV status not recorded). Some clones in this sample may be carry-over from other donors' samples. This CDR3 reads CASSASGLSLDTQYF. DNA of the CDR3: TGTGCCAGCAGCGCTAGCGGTCTTTCCTTAGATACGCAGTATTTT.